The rows below give T cell receptor beta chains drawn from one sample of a study of blood T cells in healthy people across ages. One entry per CDR3 protein, called by TCRdb with MiXCR from the 5' RACE reads. Seen here are about 1.6 million distinct CDR3 sequences, roughly 30% observed once, and the top ten hold around 11%. Sequenced input: blood. These receptors originate from a young woman in good health. Each CDR3 is given without its conserved first and last residue. The order of the fields is J gene, V gene, CDR3 protein.

TRBJ2-7 | TRBV6-2/TRBV6-3 | ASSSNPGDREGTYEQY
TRBJ2-7 | TRBV5-4 | ASSSLGLGDEQY
TRBJ2-3 | TRBV27 | VSSLGGLKHDTQY
TRBJ2-5 | TRBV5-4 | ASSSQIGTQETQY
TRBJ2-2 | TRBV18 | ASSPRGGSDTGELF
TRBJ2-5 | TRBV7-8 | ASSRRWETQY
NA | TRBV4-1 | ATRPSAVGIETQY
TRBJ1-2 | TRBV5-1 | ASSPHRVDYGYT
TRBJ1-2 | TRBV20-1 | SAKGSDRGSGSYGYT
TRBJ1-3 | TRBV4-1 | ASSQDVGPGNTIY
TRBJ2-7 | TRBV7-9 | ASGNDSYNEQY
TRBJ2-1 | TRBV6-5 | ASRSTGGSYNEQF
TRBJ2-3 | TRBV20-1 | SAATARRDTQY
TRBJ1-6 | TRBV4-1 | ASSLHLGRGTGVDSPLH
TRBJ1-2 | TRBV9 | ASSGGQGHNYGYT
TRBJ1-6 | TRBV4-1 | ASSQATGTPYNSPLH
TRBJ1-4 | TRBV6-4 | ASSPAPWGEKLF
TRBJ2-2 | TRBV10-3 | ASIGLAGGTGELF
TRBJ2-3 | TRBV2 | GLVSDTQY
TRBJ2-5 | TRBV27 | ASSSGTSGSLQY
TRBJ2-7 | TRBV2 | ASTMAVISSYEQY
TRBJ2-1 | TRBV29-1 | SVEVGRRSLTDEQF
TRBJ2-3 | TRBV29-1 | SGHSTDTQY
TRBJ2-4 | TRBV4-1 | ASSQDGAGGLGDIQY